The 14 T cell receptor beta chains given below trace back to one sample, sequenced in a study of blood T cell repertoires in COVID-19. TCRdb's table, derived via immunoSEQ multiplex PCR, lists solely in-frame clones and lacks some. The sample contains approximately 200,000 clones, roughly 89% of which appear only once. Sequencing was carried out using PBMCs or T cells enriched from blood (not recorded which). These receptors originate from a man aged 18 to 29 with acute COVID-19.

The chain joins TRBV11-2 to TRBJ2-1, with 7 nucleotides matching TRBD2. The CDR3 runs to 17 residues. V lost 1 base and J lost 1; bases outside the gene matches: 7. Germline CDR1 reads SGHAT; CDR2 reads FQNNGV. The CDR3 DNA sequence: TGTGCCAGCAGCTTAGCTTCCAGCGGGGAATCCTACAATGAGCAGTTCTTC. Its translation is CASSLASSGESYNEQFF.

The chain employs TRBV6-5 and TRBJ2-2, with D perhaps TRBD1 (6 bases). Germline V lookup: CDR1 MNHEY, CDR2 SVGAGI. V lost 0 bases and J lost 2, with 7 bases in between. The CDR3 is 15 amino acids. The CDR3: CASSYSGANTGELFF. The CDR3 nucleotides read TGTGCCAGCAGTTACTCGGGGGCTAACACCGGGGAGCTGTTTTTT.

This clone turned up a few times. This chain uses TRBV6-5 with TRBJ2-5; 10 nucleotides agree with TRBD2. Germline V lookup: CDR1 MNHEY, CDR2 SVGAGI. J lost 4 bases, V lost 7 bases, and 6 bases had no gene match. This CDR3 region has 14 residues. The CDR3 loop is CASTPSGSTETQYF. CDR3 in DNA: TGTGCCAGCACCCCTAGCGGGAGTACAGAGACCCAGTACTTC.

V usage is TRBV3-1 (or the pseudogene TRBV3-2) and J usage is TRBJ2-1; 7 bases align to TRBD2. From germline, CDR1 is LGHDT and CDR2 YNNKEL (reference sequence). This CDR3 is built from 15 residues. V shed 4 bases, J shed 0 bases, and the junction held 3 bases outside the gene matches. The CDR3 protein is CASSLSGTSYNEQFF. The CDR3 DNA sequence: TGTGCCAGCAGCCTCAGCGGGACCTCCTACAATGAGCAGTTCTTC.

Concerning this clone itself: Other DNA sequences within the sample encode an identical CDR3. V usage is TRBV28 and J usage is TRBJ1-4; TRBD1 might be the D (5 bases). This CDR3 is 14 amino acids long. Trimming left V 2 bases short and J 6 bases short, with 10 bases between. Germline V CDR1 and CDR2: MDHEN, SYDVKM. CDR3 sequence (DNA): TGTGCCAGCAGTTTAGGCGGGGCGGATGAAAAACTGTTTTTT. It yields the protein CASSLGGADEKLFF.

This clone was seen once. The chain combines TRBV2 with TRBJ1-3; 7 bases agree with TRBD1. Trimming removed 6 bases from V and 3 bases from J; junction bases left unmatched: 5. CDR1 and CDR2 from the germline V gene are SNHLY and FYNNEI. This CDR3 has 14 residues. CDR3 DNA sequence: TGTGCCAGCAGCGACACAGGGGTTGGAAACACCATATATTTT. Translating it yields CASSDTGVGNTIYF.

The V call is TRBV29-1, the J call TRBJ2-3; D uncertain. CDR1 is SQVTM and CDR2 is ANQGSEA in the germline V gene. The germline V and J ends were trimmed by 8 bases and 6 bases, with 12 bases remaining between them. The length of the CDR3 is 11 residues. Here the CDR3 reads CSTDPGDTQYF. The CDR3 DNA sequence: TGCAGCACTGACCCCGGGGATACGCAGTATTTT.

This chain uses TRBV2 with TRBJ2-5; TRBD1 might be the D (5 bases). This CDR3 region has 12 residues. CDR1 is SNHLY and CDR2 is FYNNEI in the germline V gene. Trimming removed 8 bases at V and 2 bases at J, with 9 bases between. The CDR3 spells CASQGWQETQYF. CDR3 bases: TGTGCCAGCCAGGGATGGCAAGAGACCCAGTACTTC.

As DNA, the CDR3 is TGTGCCTGGAGTGTGACCGGGACAGGGTCCGATGAGCAGTTCTTC. Translated, it gives CAWSVTGTGSDEQFF. The genes are TRBV30 and TRBJ2-1, with 9 bases aligning to TRBD1. The V segment lost 0 bases and the J segment 8 bases; nucleotides outside the gene matches: 8. CDR1 and CDR2 from the germline V gene are GTSNPN and SVGIG (reference sequence). The CDR3 sequence is 15 residues long. Filled out from reference TRBV30 and TRBJ2-1, the complete variable domain reads SQTIHQWPATLVQPVGSPLSLECTVEGTSNPNLYWYRQAAGRGLQLLFYSVGIGQISSEVPQNLSASRPQDRQFILSSKKLLLSDSGFYLCAWSVTGTGSDEQFFGPGTRLTVL.

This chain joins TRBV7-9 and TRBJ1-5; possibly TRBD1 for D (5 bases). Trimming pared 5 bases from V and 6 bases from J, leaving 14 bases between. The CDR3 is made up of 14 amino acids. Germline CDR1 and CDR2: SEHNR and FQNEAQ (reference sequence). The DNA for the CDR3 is TGTGCCAGCAGCCCAGGACAAGCAGGTCAGCCCCAGCATTTT. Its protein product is CASSPGQAGQPQHF.

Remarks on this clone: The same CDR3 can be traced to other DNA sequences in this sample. CDR3 amino acids: CASSYSRDRGRYEQYF. CDR3 DNA sequence: TGTGCCAGCAGTTACTCGAGGGACAGGGGGCGTTACGAGCAGTACTTC. The V gene is TRBV6-5, the J gene TRBJ2-7; 12 bases agree with TRBD1. Per germline, CDR1 MNHEY and CDR2 SVGAGI. This CDR3 comprises 16 residues. Trimming removed 0 bases from V and 4 bases from J; junction bases left unmatched: 4.

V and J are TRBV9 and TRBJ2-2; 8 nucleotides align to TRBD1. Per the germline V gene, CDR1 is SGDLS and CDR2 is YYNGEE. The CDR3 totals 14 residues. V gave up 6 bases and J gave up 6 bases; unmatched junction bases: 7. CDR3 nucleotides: TGTGCCAGCACAGGGGGCCCTCAACCCGGGGAGCTGTTTTTT. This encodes CASTGGPQPGELFF.

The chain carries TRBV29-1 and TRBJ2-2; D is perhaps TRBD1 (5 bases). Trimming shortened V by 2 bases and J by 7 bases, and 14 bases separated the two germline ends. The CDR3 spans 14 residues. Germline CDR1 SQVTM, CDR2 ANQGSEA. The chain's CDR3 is CSVELTQGNGELFF. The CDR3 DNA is TGCAGCGTTGAACTTACCCAGGGAAACGGGGAGCTGTTTTTT.

The CDR3 sequence is CASSQDFLGASPLHF. The CDR3 nucleotides read TGTGCCAGCAGCCAAGACTTTCTGGGAGCATCACCCCTCCACTTT. This sequence joins TRBV14 and TRBJ1-6, with D unclear. V was trimmed by 0 bases and J by 10 bases, leaving 13 bases between them. The CDR3 sequence is 15 residues long. Germline CDR1 SGHDN, CDR2 FVKESK.